The 15 T cell receptor beta chains listed next were all sequenced from one sample in a study of low-dose radiotherapy and immunotherapy resistance in tumors. The time point denotes: before trial treatment. TRAV- and TRBV-specific primers were used for first-strand cDNA, which covered alpha and beta chains. Both a constant-region primer and a V-primer adapter served to amplify TCRs across 15 to 25 PCR cycles. From the reads, TCRdb called clonotypes with MiXCR, one entry per CDR3 protein. The sample shows 45,000 to 75,000 distinct CDR3 sequences, roughly 24% of them seen only once. The source material was PBMCs, sampled before treatment. The receptors shown here come from a male donor with prostate cancer.

This clonotype was counted many times. The rearrangement links TRBV14 to TRBJ2-3, with D perhaps TRBD1 (5 bases). The germline V gene encodes CDR1 SGHDN and CDR2 FVKESK. The CDR3 consists of 15 residues. Trimming stripped 0 bases from V and 1 base from J, with 8 bases between. CDR3 in amino acids: CASSQDRARTDTQYF. The CDR3 bases are TGTGCCAGCAGCCAAGACAGGGCCCGCACAGATACGCAGTATTTT.

There are many counts of this clonotype. V usage is TRBV20-1 and J usage is TRBJ1-3, with 7 bases identical to TRBD1. The ends lost 6 bases at V and 6 bases at J; junction bases unmatched: 14. The germline V gene has CDR1 DFQATT and CDR2 SNEGSKA (reference sequence). The CDR3 consists of 15 residues. The CDR3: CSAKRGGGGQNTIYF. In DNA form, the CDR3 reads TGCAGTGCGAAGCGCGGTGGAGGGGGCCAAAACACCATATATTTT.

This sequence joins TRBV2 and TRBJ2-7; no firm D call. The CDR3 is 15 residues long. Germline V gene data show CDR1 as SNHLY and CDR2 as FYNNEI. Deletions cut 2 bases from V and 3 bases from J, with 14 bases between. The CDR3 DNA follows: TGTGCCAGCAGTGAATCCCTCGGATACAACTACGAGCAGTACTTC. Translated: CASSESLGYNYEQYF.

This clonotype occurred many times. The chain uses TRBV3-1 and TRBJ2-7; 9 bases agree with TRBD1. Trimming removed 6 bases from V and 4 bases from J; junction bases left unmatched: 10. The CDR3 has 15 amino acids. Germline assignment: CDR1 LGHDT and CDR2 YNNKEL (reference sequence). CDR3 in DNA: TGTGCCAGCAGGACCTCGGGACAGGGTAAATACGAGCAGTACTTC. Translated: CASRTSGQGKYEQYF.

This clonotype was recorded many times. The chain has TRBV29-1 and TRBJ2-3; the D call may be TRBD1 or TRBD2 (5 bases each). In germline, CDR1 is SQVTM, CDR2 ANQGSEA. The ends were cut back, 8 bases at V and 2 bases at J, with 11 bases in the middle. The CDR3 is made up of 12 amino acids. CDR3 in amino acids: CSHLGVTDTQYF. The CDR3 region has the DNA TGCAGCCATCTGGGGGTCACAGATACGCAGTATTTT.

The J gene is TRBJ1-3, the V gene TRBV9; 7 nucleotides agree with TRBD1. J lost 3 bases, V lost 3 bases, and 9 bases had no gene match. CDR1 SGDLS and CDR2 YYNGEE come from the germline V gene. There are 16 residues in the CDR3. CDR3 region: CASSDPDREVGNTIYF. The CDR3 DNA reads TGTGCCAGCAGCGACCCAGACAGGGAGGTTGGAAACACCATATATTTT.

This clonotype was counted between two and nine times. J is TRBJ2-2 and V is TRBV19; D assignment may be TRBD1 or TRBD2 (6 bases each). V lost 7 bases and J 5 bases, leaving 11 bases between the germline ends. Germline V lookup: CDR1 LNHDA, CDR2 SQIVND (reference sequence). This CDR3 has 13 residues. CDR3 sequence reads: CASNVGGTGELFF. CDR3 in DNA: TGTGCCAGTAACGTAGGGGGGACCGGGGAGCTGTTTTTT.

This clonotype occurred many times. The rearrangement joins TRBV10-3 to TRBJ1-2, with a tentative D call TRBD1 (5 bases). The CDR3 length is 15 residues. V lost 0 bases to trimming and J lost 2 bases, with 10 bases between them. From germline, CDR1 is ENHRY and CDR2 SYGVKD. CDR3 residues: CAISESADKNYGYTF. CDR3 nucleotide sequence: TGTGCCATCAGTGAGTCGGCGGACAAGAACTATGGCTACACCTTC.

This clonotype is deemed medium-sized. The chain combines TRBV5-4 with TRBJ2-3; D could derive from TRBD1 or TRBD2 (6 bases each). This CDR3 is built from 17 residues. CDR1 and CDR2 (germline): SGHNT, YYREEE (reference sequence). The ends were cut back, 4 bases at V and 3 bases at J, with 21 bases in the middle. Here the CDR3 DNA reads TGTGCCAGCAGCCCCGACTGGAGGGGGACGCGGACAGATACGCAGTATTTT. It yields the protein CASSPDWRGTRTDTQYF.

The rearrangement links TRBV4-2 to TRBJ2-3, with D possibly being TRBD2 (5 bases). CDR3 size: 16 residues. Trimming stripped 0 bases from V and 0 bases from J, with 10 bases between. CDR1 and CDR2 from the germline V gene are LGHNA and YNFKEQ. The CDR3 is CASSQDLGESTDTQYF. The CDR3, as DNA: TGTGCCAGCAGCCAAGATCTGGGAGAGAGCACAGATACGCAGTATTTT.

The rearrangement links TRBV28 to TRBJ2-7, with 7 bases identical to TRBD2. Unmatched junction bases numbered 5, after V lost 7 bases and J lost 2 bases. Looked up from germline, CDR1 is MDHEN and CDR2 is SYDVKM. The CDR3 length is 13 residues. CDR3 sequence: CASIASGTYEQYF. Written as DNA, the CDR3 is TGTGCCAGCATCGCTAGCGGAACCTACGAGCAGTACTTC.

Note on this clonotype: With a far larger clone one base away, a read error is the likely cause. V and J are TRBV6-9 and TRBJ2-3, with a tentative D call TRBD1 (5 bases). The CDR3 has 14 amino acids. In germline, CDR1 is MNHGY, CDR2 SVAAGI. This CDR3 is CAISDVGHADTQYF. The CDR3 nucleotides read TGTGCCATCAGTGATGTGGGGCACGCAGATACGCAGTATTTT.

This clonotype was observed a few times. J is TRBJ2-5 and V is TRBV7-7; possibly TRBD1 for D (5 bases). The length of the CDR3 is 13 residues. Looked up from germline, CDR1 is SSHAT and CDR2 is FNYEAQ (reference sequence). The germline V and J ends were trimmed by 4 bases and 1 base, with 7 bases remaining between them. The CDR3 reads CASSSDIQETQYF. In DNA, the CDR3 is TGTGCCAGCAGCTCGGACATCCAAGAGACCCAGTACTTC.

In this sample, this clonotype turned up many times. The chain links TRBV4-1 to TRBJ2-1; 12 nucleotides line up with TRBD2. V shed 0 bases and J 3 bases; nucleotides not matched to a gene: 12. Germline V CDR1 and CDR2: MGHRA, YSYEKL. The CDR3 totals 20 residues. CDR3 coding DNA: TGCGCCAGCAGCCAAGATAAGGGGCTAGCGGGAGGGCCAAGCTACAATGAGCAGTTCTTC. This encodes CASSQDKGLAGGPSYNEQFF.

This clonotype came up once. This sequence joins TRBV3-1 and TRBJ2-1; no clear D. V was shortened by 0 bases and J by 10 bases, with 10 bases between the two germline ends. The CDR3 runs 13 residues. Germline CDR1 and CDR2: LGHDT and YNNKEL (reference sequence). The CDR3 nucleotides are TGTGCCAGCAGCCAAGATCGAGGTAACGAGCAGTTCTTC. Its protein product is CASSQDRGNEQFF.